This T cell receptor beta chain was retrieved from a study of tumor and adjacent non-tumor tissue in lung cancer. Whole-study findings and limits: Higher tumor TCR diversity was associated with shorter survival. TCR diversity was significantly greater in tumor than normal lung tissue.

No cell sorting was done before RNA was extracted from the tissue. More than 3 cm separated this lung sample from the edge of the tumor. The CDR3 contains 16 residues. The germline CDR1 and CDR2 sequences are MDHEN and SYDVKM. In regard to this clonotype: Antigen: not known. An end of the junction differs from the germline gene, which may be a read error.

TCRbeta libraries were built with three rounds of nested PCR, modified from ARM-PCR. Each CDR3 protein is one row after TCRdb ran MiXCR on the multiplex PCR reads. The table has some 95,000 distinct CDR3 sequences, roughly 80% seen once; the top ten hold roughly 33%. The sample taken for sequencing was distant non-tumor lung tissue. The chain has TRBV28 and TRBJ1-4; 12 nucleotides align to TRBD1. The clonotype originates from a man between 60 and 75 years old with small cell lung cancer. The CDR3 coding sequence is TGTGCCAGCAGTCCACCCGGGACAGGGGGCATCGAAAAACAGTTTTTT. Translation: CASSPPGTGGIEKQFF.